The rows below give T cell receptor beta chains drawn from one sample of a study of cytomegalovirus exposure and HLA in healthy donors. The repertoire was sequenced with immunoSEQ multiplex PCR; TCRdb's copy has only in-frame clones and lacks some. The sample shows approximately 150,000 clones, 76% of them seen only once. The sequenced sample was PBMCs. The source of these receptors is a male donor in good health and CMV-seronegative. Each CDR3 is given with its conserved first and last residue. The D gene is left open where the match is weak. Clone size is not always given. Where it is, it says once, few, many or a class for expanded clones.

>.|TRBV14|TRBD2|16|TRBJ2-5
CASSQTSGRARETQYF
TGTGCCAGCAGCCAAACTAGCGGGAGGGCTAGGGAGACCCAGTACTTC
>.|TRBV9|TRBD1|14|TRBJ1-6
CASSARGPRSPLHF
TGTGCCAGCAGCGCCAGGGGGCCGCGTTCACCCCTCCACTTT
>.|TRBV28|.|14|TRBJ2-2
CASSLRRGTGELFF
TGTGCCAGCAGTTTACGGAGGGGCACCGGGGAGCTGTTTTTT
>.|TRBV28|TRBD2|15|TRBJ2-7
CASSPSEIAGDEQYF
TGTGCCAGCAGCCCTAGCGAAATAGCGGGAGATGAGCAGTACTTC
>few|TRBV5-6|.|15|TRBJ2-2
CASSGGTFNTGELFF
TGTGCCAGCAGCGGGGGGACCTTTAACACCGGGGAGCTGTTTTTT
>.|TRBV2|TRBD1|20|TRBJ1-5
CASSGVGTGQRFYSNQPQHF
TGTGCCAGCAGTGGTGTGGGAACGGGACAGCGTTTTTATAGCAATCAGCCCCAGCATTTT
>few|TRBV18|.|16|TRBJ2-7
CASSLVTGSHEDEQYF
TGTGCCAGCTCACTGGTAACGGGGTCCCATGAGGACGAGCAGTACTTC
>.|TRBV12-5|.|15|TRBJ2-3
CASGFSGQGTDTQYF
TGTGCTAGTGGTTTTTCCGGTCAAGGCACAGATACGCAGTATTTT
>.|TRBV25-1|.|15|TRBJ1-2
CASIPAGRGGYGYTF
TGTGCCAGCATCCCCGCGGGGAGGGGGGGATATGGCTACACCTTC
>once|TRBV15|TRBD1|16|TRBJ2-3
CATSRAVGQGTSAQYF
TGTGCCACCAGCAGAGCCGTCGGACAGGGGACCTCTGCGCAGTATTTT
>few|TRBV4-2|.|17|TRBJ1-1
CASSQGILGSVNTEAFF
TGTGCCAGCAGCCAAGGCATCCTTGGGAGTGTGAACACTGAAGCTTTCTTT
>once|TRBV27|TRBD1|17|TRBJ1-5
CASSSKQGIGSNQPQHF
TGTGCCAGCAGTTCAAAACAGGGGATCGGTAGCAATCAGCCCCAGCATTTT
>.|TRBV25-1|.|16|TRBJ1-4
CASSESWGTGGEKLFF
TGTGCCAGCAGTGAATCATGGGGGACGGGAGGAGAAAAACTGTTTTTT
>.|TRBV7-9|.|13|TRBJ2-6
CASTRAGANVLTF
TGTGCCAGCACCAGGGCTGGGGCCAACGTCCTGACTTTC
>.|TRBV6-6|TRBD2|11|TRBJ2-1
CASSPGAGEFF
TGTGCCAGCAGCCCTGGGGCGGGGGAGTTCTTC